The clone carrying this TCR beta chain was detected once. The germline gives CDR1 SGHTA, CDR2 FQGNSA. The CDR3 covers 16 residues. V lost 2 bases and J lost 4; bases outside the gene matches: 4. The data originate from a study of blood T cell repertoires in COVID-19. Across the whole study: The cDNA or gDNA used as material had been derived from T cells, B-cell-depleted T cells, or PBMCs.

Assay: immunoSEQ multiplex PCR; the TCRdb copy retains only in-frame clones and omits some. The data contain approximately 150,000 clones, about 80% of them singletons. V and J are TRBV7-2 and TRBJ2-2, with TRBD2 matching over 10 bases. The source of this sequence is a man aged 50-59 years in a cohort exposed to, infected with or recovered from COVID-19 (not recorded which). The sequencing sample was made of PBMCs or T cells enriched from blood (not recorded which). The CDR3 DNA sequence: TGTGCCAGCAGCTTAAGCGGGGGGGTCCCCACCGGGGAGCTGTTTTTT. Translating it yields CASSLSGGVPTGELFF. The full variable domain, in which reference TRBV7-2 and TRBJ2-2 provide the parts outside the CDR3, is GAGVSQSPSNKVTEKGKDVELRCDPISGHTALYWYRQSLGQGLEFLIYFQGNSAPDKSGLPSDRFSAERTGGSVSTLTIQRTQQEDSAVYLCASSLSGGVPTGELFFGEGSRLTVL.